Listed here are 18 T cell receptor beta chains from one sample, sequenced in a study of blood T cells in healthy people across ages. Then a second PCR, running about 7 to 11 cycles, was carried out with a sample-barcoded 5' primer and a J-beta primer mix. One entry per CDR3 protein results from TCRdb running MiXCR on the 5' RACE reads. The sample includes some 670,000 distinct CDR3 sequences, over 40% of them seen just once. Source material: blood. These receptors came from a woman older than 75 in good health.

This clonotype showed up many times. The chain couples TRBV9 to TRBJ2-3; D is ambiguous. This CDR3 spans 14 amino acids. The V end lost 0 bases, the J end lost 0 bases, and 5 bases lay between the germline ends. Germline CDR1 and CDR2: SGDLS and YYNGEE. CDR3 in DNA: TGTGCCAGCAGCGTAGACAGCAGCACAGATACGCAGTATTTT. Protein: CASSVDSSTDTQYF.

The chain joins TRBV30 to TRBJ1-4; a weak D match, TRBD1 (5 bases). Germline assignment: CDR1 GTSNPN and CDR2 SVGIG (reference sequence). The V gene lost 2 bases and the J gene lost 11 bases, with 18 bases spanning the gap. This CDR3 is built from 14 residues. The CDR3 protein is CAWSIGTAGVKLFF. The CDR3 DNA reads as TGTGCCTGGAGTATTGGGACGGCGGGAGTGAAACTGTTTTTT.

This clonotype showed up just once. V usage is TRBV29-1 and J usage is TRBJ1-1, with 8 positions matching TRBD1. This CDR3 comprises 12 residues. Per the germline V gene, CDR1 is SQVTM and CDR2 is ANQGSEA. Trimming cost V 5 bases and J 4 bases; bases outside gene matches: 3. DNA of the CDR3: TGCAGCGTTACAGGGGGAGTCACTGAAGCTTTCTTT. It translates to CSVTGGVTEAFF.

The rearrangement joins TRBV3-1 to TRBJ1-2; D is unresolved. Trimming pared 0 bases from V and 5 bases from J, leaving 7 bases between. Per the germline V gene, CDR1 is LGHDT and CDR2 is YNNKEL (reference sequence). The length of the CDR3 is 13 residues. CDR3: CASSQEEIYGYTF. CDR3 DNA: TGTGCCAGCAGCCAAGAAGAGATTTATGGCTACACCTTC.

This clonotype was counted at least ten times. The CDR3: CASSQDRARDGYTF. In nucleotides, the CDR3 is TGTGCCAGCAGTCAGGACAGGGCCCGTGATGGCTACACCTTC. J is TRBJ1-2 and V is TRBV6-6, with 8 nucleotides matching TRBD1. This CDR3 contains 14 residues. Germline values: CDR1 MNHNY, CDR2 SVGAGI (reference sequence). Trimming took 5 bases from V and 6 from J; bases not matched to a gene: 8.

The chain is built from TRBV18 and TRBJ2-3, with 11 bases aligning to TRBD2. The CDR3 length is 17 residues. CDR1 and CDR2 from the germline V gene are KGHSH and LQKENI. Losses at the gene ends were 3 bases for V and 2 bases for J; bases not matched to a gene: 7. CDR3 region: CASSPIQLAGATDTQYF. The DNA for the CDR3 is TGTGCCAGCTCACCGATTCAACTAGCGGGGGCCACAGATACGCAGTATTTT.

V and J are TRBV3-1 and TRBJ2-1; D call uncertain. Trimming pared 1 base from V and 5 bases from J, leaving 12 bases between. CDR1 LGHDT and CDR2 YNNKEL come from the germline V gene (reference sequence). CDR3 length: 15 residues. The CDR3 bases are TGTGCCAGCAGCCAAGGACGACAAGAAGACAATGAGCAGTTCTTC. Translated: CASSQGRQEDNEQFF.

The chain couples TRBV7-2 to TRBJ2-7; 8 nucleotides agree with TRBD2. The CDR3 consists of 18 residues. V dropped 2 bases and J dropped 2; count of bases not matched to a gene: 14. Germline V gene lookup returns CDR1 SGHTA and CDR2 FQGNSA. The CDR3 nucleotides read TGTGCCAGCAGCTTAAAGGTAGCGGGGAGTTCGGGCGCCTACGAGCAGTACTTC. Translated: CASSLKVAGSSGAYEQYF.

The V and J genes are TRBV6-2 or TRBV6-3 and TRBJ2-7; no firm D call. Between the trimmed V and J ends, which lost 8 bases and 3 bases, there was a span of 17 bases. Germline CDR1 and CDR2: MNHEY and SVGEGT. The CDR3 runs 14 residues. CDR3 sequence reads: CASRWSRSLYEQYF. CDR3 nucleotides: TGTGCCAGCCGATGGTCCCGCTCCCTCTACGAGCAGTACTTC.

This clonotype was seen more than once but under ten times. V and J are TRBV29-1 and TRBJ1-5; no definite D call. Per the germline V gene, CDR1 is SQVTM and CDR2 is ANQGSEA. The CDR3 has 14 amino acids. Trimming shortened V by 7 bases and J by 2 bases, and 15 bases separated the two germline ends. The CDR3 nucleotides are TGCAGCGGGGAGGGTGTAAGCGGCAATCAGCCCCAGCATTTT. Translated: CSGEGVSGNQPQHF.

This clonotype was found a few times. A much larger clone sits a single nucleotide away, making a read error possible. This rearrangement joins TRBV29-1 to TRBJ2-1; tentative D call: TRBD1 (5 bases). Near its end, the DNA agrees better with TRBJ2-7, so the J call may be wrong. The germline gives CDR1 SQVTM, CDR2 ANQGSEA. This CDR3 is 13 amino acids long. CDR3 coding DNA: TGCAGCGTTTGGCGCAGGGCGAACAATGAGCAGTACTTC. This translates into CSVWRRANNEQYF.

At least ten counts were recorded for this clonotype. The chain uses TRBV9 and TRBJ2-3; D possibly corresponds to TRBD2 (6 bases). CDR1 is SGDLS and CDR2 is YYNGEE in the germline V gene. Trimming took 3 bases from V and 1 from J, leaving 15 bases between them. The CDR3 extends over 16 amino acids. The CDR3 DNA follows: TGTGCCAGCAGCGCGAGTTTCGGGGGACGCACAGATACGCAGTATTTT. Its translation is CASSASFGGRTDTQYF.

The chain employs TRBV29-1 and TRBJ2-2; 7 bases map to TRBD1. CDR1 and CDR2 (germline): SQVTM, ANQGSEA. The CDR3 spans 14 residues. The V and J ends lost 5 bases and 1 base, in that order; junction bases with no gene match: 4. The CDR3 nucleotides read TGCAGCGTTACAGGGGCGATGAACACCGGGGAGCTGTTTTTT. Protein: CSVTGAMNTGELFF.

There are a few counts of this clonotype. V usage is TRBV5-1 and J usage is TRBJ2-3, with 9 bases aligning to TRBD1. In germline, CDR1 is SGHRS, CDR2 YFSETQ. This CDR3 is 14 amino acids long. The J segment lost 6 bases and the V segment lost 4 bases, leaving 6 bases of the junction unmatched. CDR3 nucleotides: TGCGCCAGCAGCGTGGGACAGGGATGGGATACGCAGTATTTT. It encodes CASSVGQGWDTQYF.

Notes on this clonotype: The junction departs from germline at one end; a sequencing error may be responsible. V usage is TRBV9 and J usage is TRBJ2-7; D gene uncertain. Germline V gene data show CDR1 as SGDLS and CDR2 as YYNGEE. This CDR3 has 15 residues. The CDR3 sequence is CAGSPEATNSYEQYF. CDR3 nucleotides: TGTGCCGGCAGCCCTGAAGCGACAAACTCCTACGAGCAGTACTTC.

Worth noting for this clonotype: A much larger clone lies one base from this, so it may be a read error. This chain links TRBV6-1 with TRBJ2-1, with 7 bases identical to TRBD2. CDR1 and CDR2 from the germline V gene are MNHNS and SASEGT. This CDR3 has 13 residues. The CDR3 nucleotides are TGTGCCAGCAGCAGGGAGGGCTACAGTGAGCAGTTCTTC. This encodes CASSREGYSEQFF.

This clonotype was found many times. The chain recombines TRBV6-6 with TRBJ2-5; 10 positions agree with TRBD2. There are 18 residues in the CDR3. CDR1 and CDR2 (germline): MNHNY, SVGAGI (reference sequence). V was pared by 2 bases and J by 2 bases, with 11 bases of the junction left unmatched. CDR3 amino acids: CASSYASGGVIKQETQYF. CDR3 coding DNA: TGTGCCAGCAGTTACGCTAGCGGGGGCGTAATTAAACAAGAGACCCAGTACTTC.

V usage is TRBV6-6 and J usage is TRBJ2-1; D is ambiguous. CDR1 is MNHNY and CDR2 is SVGAGI in the germline V gene (reference sequence). The V and J ends lost 5 bases and 8 bases respectively, with 10 bases between them. The CDR3 is 12 amino acids. Written as DNA, the CDR3 is TGTGCCAGCAGTCGGTACTCTTATGAGCAGTTCTTC. It encodes CASSRYSYEQFF.